The present T cell receptor beta chain was sequenced within a study of human CD8 memory T cell subsets. Study findings and constraints: Stem-like memory and precursor exhausted T cells had similarly high diversity, unlike effector memory cells.

For this clonotype: The target antigen is unknown.

Germline-derived CDR1 and CDR2 are SGHDT and YYEEEE. This CDR3 has 18 amino acids. UMI-labeled 5' RACE was used to make TCR beta libraries. In the study's own analysis: Each of the TCR beta libraries had somewhere between about 2,800 and 20,000 functional CDR3 beta clonotypes in it. From the 5' RACE reads, TCRdb lists one entry per CDR3 protein and no DNA. In this record, the V and J calls reflect TCRdb's handling and not the investigators' own analysis. The repertoire table contains 9,500 to 12,000 distinct CDR3 sequences. TPEX denoted exhausted-like, CCR7+ PD-1+ TIGIT+ early memory CD8+ T cells. Healthy donors' buffy coats yielded the PBMC. For every subset, the RNA was derived from duplicate vials of around 140,000 sorted CD8+ T cells.

This chain uses TRBV5-6 with TRBJ2-1; TCRdb designates TRBD2, a call that cannot be tested without DNA. The receptor's source is a human donor in good health. The source material was CD8+ T cells from PBMCs. The CDR3 spells CASSLGLSSGASTHEQFF. Variable domain in full (rest from reference TRBV5-6 and TRBJ2-1): DAGVTQSPTHLIKTRGQQVTLRCSPKSGHDTVSWYQQALGQGPQFIFQYYEEEERQRGNFPDRFSGHQFPNYSSELNVNALLLGDSALYLCASSLGLSSGASTHEQFFGPGTRLTVL.